Shown below are 5 T cell receptor beta chains from a single sample sequenced in a study of human T cells and chemical hapten exposure. TCRdb itself ran the RACE reads through MiXCR, one entry per CDR3 protein. This table has approximately 90,000 distinct CDR3 sequences, 9.5% to 12% appearing once. As for time point: patch test 2, 6 weeks after DPC sensitization. Treatment reported: therapeutic diphenylcyclopropenone sensitization with weekly scalp DPC. Sample: whole blood, taken in connection with sensitization to the hapten diphenylcyclopropenone (DPC). The receptors were gathered from a man in his forties with alopecia areata. Some clones in this sample may be carry-over from other donors' samples.

This clonotype was seen a handful of times. This chain connects TRBV6-5 to TRBJ1-5, with D perhaps TRBD1 (5 bases). Trimming took 5 bases from V and 8 from J, leaving 19 bases between them. The CDR3 is 15 amino acids. Germline V gene data show CDR1 as MNHEY and CDR2 as SVGAGI. As DNA, the CDR3 is TGTGCCAGCAGTGAAGGGACCATAAGTACGGAGCCCCAGCATTTT. This encodes CASSEGTISTEPQHF.

This clonotype occurred many times. The rearrangement links TRBV28 to TRBJ1-5; D is unresolved. The germline V gene has CDR1 MDHEN and CDR2 SYDVKM. The V end was cut by 10 bases, the J end by 5 bases, with 15 bases between. CDR3 size: 13 residues. The CDR3 DNA reads TGTGCCACCCAGTTTGTCGGGGATCAGCCCCAGCATTTT. Amino acid sequence: CATQFVGDQPQHF.

The chain employs TRBV19 and TRBJ2-3; D is unclear. This CDR3 region has 13 residues. The germline V gene has CDR1 LNHDA and CDR2 SQIVND (reference sequence). The V and J ends lost 7 bases and 1 base respectively, with 9 bases between them. CDR3 nucleotides: TGTGCCAGTACCCATGGCGGCACAGATACGCAGTATTTT. Translation: CASTHGGTDTQYF.

This chain uses TRBV5-4 with TRBJ2-4, with 8 bases identical to TRBD1. This CDR3 is built from 16 residues. Germline V CDR1 and CDR2: SGHNT, YYREEE (reference sequence). V gave up 4 bases and J gave up 3 bases; unmatched junction bases: 9. CDR3 coding DNA: TGTGCCAGCAGCCTTAGTTCAGGGGGCGTCAAAAACATTCAGTACTTC. It translates to CASSLSSGGVKNIQYF.

In its sample, this clonotype was seen a few times. This chain joins TRBV5-4 and TRBJ2-1; a weak D match, TRBD1 (5 bases). Germline V lookup: CDR1 SGHNT, CDR2 YYREEE (reference sequence). Trimming shortened V by 0 bases and J by 9 bases, and 13 bases separated the two germline ends. The CDR3 has 14 amino acids. The DNA of the CDR3 is TGTGCCAGCAGCTTGGCCCAGCAGGGTAGTGAGCAGTTCTTC. It specifies CASSLAQQGSEQFF.